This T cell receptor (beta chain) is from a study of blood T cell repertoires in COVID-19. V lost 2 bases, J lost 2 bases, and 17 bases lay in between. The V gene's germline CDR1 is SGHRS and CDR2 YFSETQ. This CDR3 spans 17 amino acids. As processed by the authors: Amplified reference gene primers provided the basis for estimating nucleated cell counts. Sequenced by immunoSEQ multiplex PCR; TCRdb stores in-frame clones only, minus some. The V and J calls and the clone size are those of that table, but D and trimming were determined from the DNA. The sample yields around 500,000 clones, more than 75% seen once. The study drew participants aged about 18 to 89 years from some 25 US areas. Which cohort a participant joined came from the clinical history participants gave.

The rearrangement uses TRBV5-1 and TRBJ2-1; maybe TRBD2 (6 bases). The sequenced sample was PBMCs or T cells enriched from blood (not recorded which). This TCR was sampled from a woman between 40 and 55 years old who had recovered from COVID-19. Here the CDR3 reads CASSFGSGGIPYNEQFF. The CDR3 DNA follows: TGCGCCAGCAGCTTCGGGTCGGGCGGGATACCCTACAATGAGCAGTTCTTC.